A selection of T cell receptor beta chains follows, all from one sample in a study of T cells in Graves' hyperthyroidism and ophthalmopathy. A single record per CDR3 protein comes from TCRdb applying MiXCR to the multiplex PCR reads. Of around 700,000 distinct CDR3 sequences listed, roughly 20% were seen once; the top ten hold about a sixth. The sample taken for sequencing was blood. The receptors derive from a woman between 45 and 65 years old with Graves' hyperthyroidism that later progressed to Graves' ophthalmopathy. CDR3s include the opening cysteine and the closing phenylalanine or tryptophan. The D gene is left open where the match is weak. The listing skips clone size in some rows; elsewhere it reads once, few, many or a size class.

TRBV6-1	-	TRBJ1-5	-	CASSPARGGSNQPQHF	TGTGCCAGCAGCCCTGCGAGAGGAGGCAGCAATCAGCCCCAGCATTTT
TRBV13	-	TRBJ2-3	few	CAARVWGTDTQYF	TGTGCCGCCAGGGTCTGGGGTACAGATACGCAGTATTTT
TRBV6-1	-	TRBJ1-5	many	CASSARPSHSNQPQHF	TGTGCCAGCAGTGCTCGGCCCAGCCATAGCAATCAGCCCCAGCATTTT
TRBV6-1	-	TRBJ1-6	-	CASSRKGSSYNSPLHF	TGTGCCAGCAGCCGGAAGGGGAGCTCCTATAATTCACCCCTCCACTTT
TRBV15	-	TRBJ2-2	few	CATSRELQNTGELFF	TGTGCCACCAGCAGAGAACTGCAGAACACCGGGGAGCTGTTTTTT
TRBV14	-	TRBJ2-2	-	CASSQYSLGGELFF	TGTGCCAGCAGTCAATATTCCCTCGGCGGGGAGCTGTTTTTT
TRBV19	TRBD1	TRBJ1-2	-	CASSETGGSPGYTF	TGTGCCAGTAGTGAGACAGGGGGATCTCCTGGCTACACCTTC
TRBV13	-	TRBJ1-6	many	CASSRQDELLHF	TGTGCCAGCAGCAGACAGGATGAACTCCTCCACTTT
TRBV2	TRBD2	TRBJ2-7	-	CASRGRSGGAYEQYF	TGTGCCAGCAGGGGAAGGTCGGGGGGTGCCTACGAGCAGTACTTC
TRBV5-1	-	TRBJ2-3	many	CASSFPSTDTQYF	TGTGCCAGCAGTTTTCCGAGCACAGATACGCAGTATTTT
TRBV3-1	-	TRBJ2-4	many	CASSHPGLAKNIQYF	TGTGCCAGCAGCCACCCGGGACTAGCCAAAAACATTCAGTACTTC
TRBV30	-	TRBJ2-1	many	CAWSVDRGKVYSSADEQFF	TGTGCCTGGAGTGTAGATCGGGGGAAAGTCTATTCATCTGCGGATGAGCAGTTCTTC
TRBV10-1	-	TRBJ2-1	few	CASSDDVTSYNEQFF	TGCGCCAGCAGTGACGATGTAACCTCCTACAATGAGCAGTTCTTC
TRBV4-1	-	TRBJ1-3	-	CASSQVRTRRSGNTIYF	TGCGCCAGCAGCCAAGTTCGGACCAGACGCTCTGGAAACACCATATATTTT
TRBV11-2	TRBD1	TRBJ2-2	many	CASSRQGAGTGELFF	TGTGCCAGCAGCCGGCAGGGGGCTGGCACCGGGGAGCTGTTTTTT
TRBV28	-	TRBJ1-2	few	CASSPRQYFNYGYTF	TGTGCCAGCTCGCCACGGCAATATTTTAACTATGGCTACACCTTC
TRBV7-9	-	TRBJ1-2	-	CASSLEVWQSNYGYTF	TGTGCCAGCAGCTTAGAGGTATGGCAGTCGAACTATGGCTACACCTTC
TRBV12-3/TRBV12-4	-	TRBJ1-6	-	CASSHKSSYNSPLHF	TGTGCCAGCAGCCACAAAAGCTCCTATAATTCACCCCTCCACTTT
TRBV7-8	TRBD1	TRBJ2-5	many	CASSLFPVTGGEAFAETQYF	TGTGCCAGCAGTCTTTTCCCGGTGACAGGGGGCGAAGCGTTCGCGGAGACCCAGTACTTC
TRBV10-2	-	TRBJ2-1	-	CASGSQMGFNEQFF	TGCGCCAGCGGAAGCCAGATGGGGTTCAATGAGCAGTTCTTC
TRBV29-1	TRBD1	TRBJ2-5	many	CSVEDLDRGGWTQYF	TGCAGCGTTGAAGACCTCGACAGGGGTGGATGGACCCAGTACTTC
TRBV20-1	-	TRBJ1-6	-	CSARDRDKSNSPLHF	TGCAGTGCTAGAGACCGGGACAAATCCAATTCACCCCTCCACTTT
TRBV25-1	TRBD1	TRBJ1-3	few	CASTSPGTGGNTIYF	TGTGCCAGCACTTCTCCAGGGACAGGGGGAAACACCATATATTTT
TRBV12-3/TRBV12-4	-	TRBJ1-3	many	CASSFGAGAGDTIYF	TGTGCCAGCAGTTTTGGTGCGGGGGCCGGGGACACCATATATTTT
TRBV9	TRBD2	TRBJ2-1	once	CASSVSTSGGSYNEQFF	TGTGCCAGCAGCGTTTCGACTAGCGGGGGTTCCTACAATGAGCAGTTCTTC
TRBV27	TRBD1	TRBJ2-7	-	CASSSLQGAYERYF	TGTGCCAGCAGTTCATTACAGGGGGCCTACGAGCGGTACTTC
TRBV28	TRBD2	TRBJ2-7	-	CASSLSSGIDEQYF	TGTGCCAGCAGTTTATCTAGCGGGATTGACGAGCAGTACTTC
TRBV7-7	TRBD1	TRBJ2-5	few	CASSSGQGDYTQYF	TGTGCTAGCAGCAGCGGACAGGGGGATTACACCCAGTACTTC
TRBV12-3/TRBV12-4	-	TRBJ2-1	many	CASSVGSFEQFF	TGTGCCAGCTCCGTGGGGTCTTTTGAGCAGTTCTTC
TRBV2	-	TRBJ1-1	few	CASSEEEGVTEAFF	TGTGCCAGCAGTGAAGAAGAGGGGGTCACTGAAGCTTTCTTT
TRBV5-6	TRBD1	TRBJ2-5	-	CASSYGTGGQETQYF	TGTGCCAGCAGCTACGGGACAGGGGGTCAAGAGACCCAGTACTTC
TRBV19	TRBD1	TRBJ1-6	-	CASSSTGGSYNSPLHF	TGTGCCAGTAGTTCGACAGGGGGTTCCTATAATTCACCCCTCCACTTT
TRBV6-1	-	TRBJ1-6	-	CASKQANSPLHF	TGTGCCAGCAAACAGGCTAATTCACCCCTCCACTTT
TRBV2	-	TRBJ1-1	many	CASSESELVAFF	TGTGCCAGCAGTGAGTCAGAACTTGTCGCTTTCTTT
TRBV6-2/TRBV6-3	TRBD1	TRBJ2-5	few	CASSSSGTGALETQYF	TGTGCCAGCAGCTCTTCCGGGACAGGGGCTCTAGAGACCCAGTACTTC
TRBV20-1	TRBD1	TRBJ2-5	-	CSAEYSTGTQETQYF	TGCAGTGCTGAATATTCGACAGGGACCCAAGAGACCCAGTACTTC